This T cell receptor beta chain was captured by sequencing in a study of blood T cell repertoires in COVID-19 (dated by TCRdb to the early 2020s). Looking at the study overall: Samples from collaborators originated in the United States, Italy and Spain and spanned both the acute and convalescent phases of COVID-19. The repertoires were released in a freely available public database intended as a resource for research on the immune response to SARS-CoV-2. The dataset comprised deeply sampled blood TCRbeta repertoires from subjects exposed to, actively infected with, or recovered from COVID-19. The material from the prospective study consisted of cDNA or gDNA derived from T cells, B-cell-depleted T cells, or PBMCs. Nearly every sample came with metadata listing a de-identified subject ID, COVID-19 status, age in years and sex. Where available, HLA class I and class II types were obtained from metadata supplied by the sample provider rather than from assay-based typing. The samples were drawn from two sources: the first 160 participants of the ongoing ImmuneRACE study, and 1,200 or so subjects contributed by 6 global collaborators. The paper's findings and limits, for the study overall: How much clinical and demographic metadata was included differed by source and by participant, and the metadata was provided uncurated.

As regards this clone: Its antigen is still unknown. Within one base of it there is no much larger clone, and no base qualities were kept.

TCRbeta CDR3 regions were amplified from genomic DNA using the immunoSEQ Assay, a bias-controlled multiplex PCR. In the paper's pipeline: The number of nucleated cells in each sample was estimated by amplification of reference gene primers within the assay. Sequence reads were collapsed and filtered to measure the absolute abundance of every unique TCRbeta CDR3 rearrangement. For each sample, productive Simpson clonality was calculated as the square root of Simpson's diversity index over productive rearrangements. As stored in TCRdb, this immuneACCESS dataset retains in-frame rearrangements with V and J assigned. A fraction of the clones does not appear; measured against another copy, unresolved V genes explain less than half of the discrepancy, and the remainder lacks a known reason. The V and J calls and the clone size are those of that table, but D and trimming were determined from the DNA. Within this sample are 200,000 to 300,000 clones, with approximately 91% of them counted one time only. Around 0.9% of the sample comes from the top ten.

One collaborating source in Seattle enrolled patients during active infection and followed them longitudinally through the course of disease. Whole blood was collected in K2EDTA tubes by collaborating institutions according to the institutions' own protocols. For TCRbeta analysis, collaborator samples were shipped as frozen whole blood, as isolated PBMCs, or as DNA extracted from either sample type. Sequencing was performed on peripheral blood. This TCR derives from a young man with COVID-19, enrolled during active disease.

In nucleotides, the sequence is TGTGCCAGCAGCCCGAGGTGGGCTAGCGGGCAAGAGACCCAGTACTTC. It specifies CASSPRWASGQETQYF. Recombination connected TRBV3-1 (or the pseudogene TRBV3-2) to TRBJ2-5, with 8 junctional bases fitting TRBD2. Germline trimming: 4 bases from V, 2 bases from J; junction bases outside gene matches: 9. From cysteine to phenylalanine, the CDR3 is 16 amino acids long. Just CDR3 DNA is preserved here, 48 bases in frame from base 1. According to the germline V gene (reference sequence), CDR1 reads LGHDT and CDR2 reads YNNKEL.